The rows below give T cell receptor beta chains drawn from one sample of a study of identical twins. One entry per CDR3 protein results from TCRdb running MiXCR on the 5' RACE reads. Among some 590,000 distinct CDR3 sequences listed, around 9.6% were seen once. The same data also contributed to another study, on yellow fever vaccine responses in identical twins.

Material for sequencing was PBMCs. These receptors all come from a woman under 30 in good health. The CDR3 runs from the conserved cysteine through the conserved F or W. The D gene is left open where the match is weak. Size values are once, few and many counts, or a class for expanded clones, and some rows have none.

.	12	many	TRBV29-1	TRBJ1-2	TGCAGCGTTGCGCAGGGGCGAGGCGGCTACACCTTC	CSVAQGRGGYTF
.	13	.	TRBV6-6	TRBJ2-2	TGTGCCAGCAAGAGACAGAACACCGGGGAGCTGTTTTTT	CASKRQNTGELFF
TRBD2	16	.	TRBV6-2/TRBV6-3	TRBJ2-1	TGTGCCAGCAGTTTAGCGGGGGCCTCCCCCTACAATGAGCAGTTCTTC	CASSLAGASPYNEQFF
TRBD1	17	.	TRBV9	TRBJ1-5	TGTGCCAGCAGCGTCGGACAGGGCCATTATAGCAATCAGCCCCAGCATTTT	CASSVGQGHYSNQPQHF
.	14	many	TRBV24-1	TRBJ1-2	TGTGCCACCAGTGAGACAGGCCTTAACTATGGCTACACCTTC	CATSETGLNYGYTF
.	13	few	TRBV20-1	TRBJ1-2	TGCAGTGCTAGAGATCGCCTATGGTCGGGCTACACCTTC	CSARDRLWSGYTF
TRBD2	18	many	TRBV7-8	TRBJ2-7	TGTGCCAGCAGCTTAAGGATAGCGGGGGGAACCCTAACCTACGAGCAGTACTTC	CASSLRIAGGTLTYEQYF
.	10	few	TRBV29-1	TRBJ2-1	TGCAGCGTGGATAGGACAAAGCCGGTCTTC	CSVDRTKPVF
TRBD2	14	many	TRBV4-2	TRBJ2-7	TGTGCCAGCAGCCAAGAGCGGGGGGGGTACGAGCAGTACTTC	CASSQERGGYEQYF
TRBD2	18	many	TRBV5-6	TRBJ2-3	TGTGCCAGCAGCTTGCTTACTAGCGGGTGGAATGGAGGGGATACGCAGTATTTT	CASSLLTSGWNGGDTQYF
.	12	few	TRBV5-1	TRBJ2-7	TGCGCCAGCAGCTTGAATGGGGACGAGCAGTACTTC	CASSLNGDEQYF
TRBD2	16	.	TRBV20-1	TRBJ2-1	TGCAGTGCGAGGGGACTAGCGGACGATCCTCGGGGTGAGCAGTTCTTC	CSARGLADDPRGEQFF
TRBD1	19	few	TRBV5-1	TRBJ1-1	TGCGCCAGCAGCTTGGCCAGAAACAGGGGGCTAAAGGGGAACACTGAAGCTTTCTTT	CASSLARNRGLKGNTEAFF
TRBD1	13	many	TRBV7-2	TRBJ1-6	TGTGCCGGCACCCGGGACAGAAATTCACCCCTCCACTTT	CAGTRDRNSPLHF
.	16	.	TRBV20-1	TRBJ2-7	TGCAGTGCTAGAGATCTCTGGGACCTAGATGTCTACGAGCAGTACTTC	CSARDLWDLDVYEQYF
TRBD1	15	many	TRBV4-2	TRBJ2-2	TGTGCCAGCAGCCGGCAGGGGGCGGGGTGGCTGGAGCTGTTTTTT	CASSRQGAGWLELFF
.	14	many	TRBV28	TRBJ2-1	TGTGCCAGCGAAGTCGGGCGGGATTTCCATGAGCAGTTCTTC	CASEVGRDFHEQFF
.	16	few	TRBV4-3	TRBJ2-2	TGCGCCAGCAGCCCCCAAAGTCCAGAAAACACCGGGGAGCTGTTTTTT	CASSPQSPENTGELFF
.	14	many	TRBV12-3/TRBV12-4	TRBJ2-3	TGTGCCACCCAAAGAGGGAGCGGTACAGATACGCAGTATTTT	CATQRGSGTDTQYF
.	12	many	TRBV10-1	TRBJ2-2	TGCGCCAGCAGTGGTGGTCCCGGGGAGCTGTTTTTT	CASSGGPGELFF
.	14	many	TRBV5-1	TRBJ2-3	TGCGCCAGCAGCTTGGAAGGGAGCACAGATACGCAGTATTTT	CASSLEGSTDTQYF
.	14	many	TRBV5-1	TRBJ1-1	TGCGCCAGCAGCCGCCTCAGAAGAGGGGGTGAAGCTTTCTTT	CASSRLRRGGEAFF
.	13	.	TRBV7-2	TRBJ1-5	TGTGCCAGCAGCTTAGGGAAGAATCAGCCCCAGCATTTT	CASSLGKNQPQHF
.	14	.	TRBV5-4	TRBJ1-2	TGTGCCAGCAGCTTGGCCCGGGGTTACTATGGCTACACCTTC	CASSLARGYYGYTF
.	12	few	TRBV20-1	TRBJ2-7	TGCAGTGCTAGGGGCAGGATAGGCGAGCAGTACTTC	CSARGRIGEQYF
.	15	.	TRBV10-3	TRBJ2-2	TGTGCCATCGGAACAGCGAACGGGAACACCGGGGAGCTGTTTTTT	CAIGTANGNTGELFF
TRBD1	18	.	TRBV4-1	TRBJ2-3	TGCGCCAGCAGCCAAGAGCCACCTCCCAGGGGGTGGATGGATACGCAGTATTTT	CASSQEPPPRGWMDTQYF
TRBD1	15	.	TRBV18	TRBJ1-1	TGTGCCAGCTCACCCCGTCTTACCGGGACAGGGGAAGCTTTCTTT	CASSPRLTGTGEAFF
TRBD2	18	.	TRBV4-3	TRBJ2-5	TGCGCCAGCAGCCGCTCATTACTAGCGGGAGCAGGTCAAGAGACCCAGTACTTC	CASSRSLLAGAGQETQYF
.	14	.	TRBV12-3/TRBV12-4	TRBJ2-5	TGTGCCAGCAGCCAAGGCGGGGTTGGAGAGACCCAGTACTTC	CASSQGGVGETQYF
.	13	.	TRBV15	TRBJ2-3	TGTGCCACCAGCAGCTGGGCCGGAGATACGCAGTATTTT	CATSSWAGDTQYF
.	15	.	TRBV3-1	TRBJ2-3	TGTGCCAGCAGCCACTTGTGGGGGAGCACAGATACGCAGTATTTT	CASSHLWGSTDTQYF
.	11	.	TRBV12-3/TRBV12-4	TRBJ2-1	TGTGCCAGTTATAGCCCTAATGAGCAGTTCTTC	CASYSPNEQFF
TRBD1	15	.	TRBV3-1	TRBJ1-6	TGTGCCAGCAGCCTGGGACAGGGCAGTAATTCACCCCTCCACTTT	CASSLGQGSNSPLHF
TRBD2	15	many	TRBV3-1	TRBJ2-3	TGCGCCAGCAGCCAAGTAGCGGGGGGCACAGATACGCAGTATTTT	CASSQVAGGTDTQYF
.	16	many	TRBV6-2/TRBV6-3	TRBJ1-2	TGTGCCAGCAGTTACCCGAGAGATGAAGCTAACTATGGCTACACCTTC	CASSYPRDEANYGYTF
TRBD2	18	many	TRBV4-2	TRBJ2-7	TGTGCCAGCAGCCAAGAGGCCCCCTCTAGCGGGAGTCTACACGAGCAGTACTTC	CASSQEAPSSGSLHEQYF
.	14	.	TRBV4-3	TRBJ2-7	TGCGCCAGCAGCCAAACCCGGGACCTCTACGAGCAGTACTTC	CASSQTRDLYEQYF
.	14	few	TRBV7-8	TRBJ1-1	TGTGCCAGCAGCTTAGATCAGTTGAACACTGAAGCTTTCTTT	CASSLDQLNTEAFF
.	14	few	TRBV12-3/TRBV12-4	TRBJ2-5	TGTGCCAGCACCACTTTTCGGGGCCAAGAGACCCAGTACTTC	CASTTFRGQETQYF
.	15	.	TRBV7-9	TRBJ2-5	TGTGCCAGCAGCTTTTTCTCTCAAGGAAAAGAGACCCAGTACTTC	CASSFFSQGKETQYF
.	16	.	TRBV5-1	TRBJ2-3	TGCGCCAGCAGCAAACTCGGCCTGTCCCCCCCCGATACGCAGTATTTT	CASSKLGLSPPDTQYF
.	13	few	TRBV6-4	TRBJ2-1	TGTGCCAGCAGTGAGTACCCAGGGAATGAGCAGTTCTTC	CASSEYPGNEQFF
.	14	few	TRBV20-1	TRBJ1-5	TGCAGTGCTAGTCGGGGCTCTATCAATCAGCCCCAGCATTTT	CSASRGSINQPQHF
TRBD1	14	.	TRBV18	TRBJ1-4	TGTGCCAGCTCACACGGACAGGGGATGGAAAAACTGTTTTTT	CASSHGQGMEKLFF
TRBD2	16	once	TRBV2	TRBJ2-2	TGTGCCAGCAGGGGGGGACTAGCGGGTAACACCGGGGAGCTGTTTTTT	CASRGGLAGNTGELFF
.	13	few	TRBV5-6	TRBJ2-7	TGTGCCAGCAGCAATAAGGACGGCTACGAGCAGTACTTC	CASSNKDGYEQYF
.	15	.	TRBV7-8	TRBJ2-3	TGTGCCAGCAGCTTAGGGGTCGCTAGCACAGATACGCAGTATTTT	CASSLGVASTDTQYF
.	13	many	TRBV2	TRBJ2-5	TGTGCCAGCAGTGAAGTGTGGTCCCAGACCCAGTACTTC	CASSEVWSQTQYF
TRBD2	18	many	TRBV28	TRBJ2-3	TGTGCCAGCAGTTTATCCTTACTAGCGGGAGGAAATCCAGATACGCAGTATTTT	CASSLSLLAGGNPDTQYF